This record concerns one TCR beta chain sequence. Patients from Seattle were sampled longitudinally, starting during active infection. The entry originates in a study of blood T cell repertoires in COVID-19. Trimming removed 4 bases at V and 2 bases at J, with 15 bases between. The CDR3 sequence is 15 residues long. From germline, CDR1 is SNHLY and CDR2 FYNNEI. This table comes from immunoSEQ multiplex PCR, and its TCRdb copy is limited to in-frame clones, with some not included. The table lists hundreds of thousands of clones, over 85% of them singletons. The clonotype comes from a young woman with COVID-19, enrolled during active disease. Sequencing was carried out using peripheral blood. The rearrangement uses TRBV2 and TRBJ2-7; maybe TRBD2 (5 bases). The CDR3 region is CASSGITVGTYEQYF. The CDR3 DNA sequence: TGTGCCAGCAGTGGAATCACAGTCGGGACCTACGAGCAGTACTTC.